These 5 T cell receptor beta chains share one sample of origin, sequenced in a study of blood T cell repertoires in COVID-19. The assay was immunoSEQ multiplex PCR, and TCRdb's table has in-frame clones only and misses some. The sample yields about 190,000 clones, about 88% seen once. The sample was peripheral blood. The receptors shown here come from a man aged 25 to 40 with acute or convalescent COVID-19.

The chain recombines TRBV27 with TRBJ2-1; 7 bases fit TRBD1. V lost 4 bases and J lost 7; bases outside the gene matches: 13. CDR1 is MNHEY, CDR2 SMNVEV, per germline (reference sequence). The CDR3 runs to 16 residues. CDR3 sequence: CASSYKGASVSNEQFF. The CDR3, as DNA: TGTGCCAGCAGTTATAAGGGGGCGAGTGTATCGAATGAGCAGTTCTTC.

This chain joins TRBV5-6 and TRBJ2-1; 8 bases fit TRBD2. Germline CDR1 and CDR2: SGHDT and YYEEEE. The CDR3 extends over 15 amino acids. V dropped 4 bases and J dropped 0; count of bases not matched to a gene: 3. In nucleotides, the CDR3 is TGTGCCAGCAGCCTAAGCGGGAGCTCCTACAATGAGCAGTTCTTC. Its protein product is CASSLSGSSYNEQFF.

The table lists this clone with a count of one. The CDR3 sequence: CASAGAGTRGDTQYF. DNA for the CDR3: TGCGCCAGCGCCGGTGCGGGGACTAGGGGGGATACGCAGTATTTT. The chain couples TRBV5-1 to TRBJ2-3, with 8 positions matching TRBD2. Germline CDR1 is SGHRS and CDR2 is YFSETQ. The CDR3 consists of 15 residues. V was pared by 7 bases and J by 6 bases, with 13 bases of the junction left unmatched.

This chain uses TRBV12-3 or TRBV12-4 with TRBJ1-3, with D uncertain. The CDR3 has 12 amino acids. V lost 11 bases to trimming and J lost 3 bases, with 11 bases between them. CDR3 amino acids: CAYRADGNTIYF. The CDR3 DNA is TGTGCCTACAGAGCCGATGGAAACACCATATATTTT.

V usage is TRBV24-1 and J usage is TRBJ1-2; D gene unclear. CDR3 length: 13 amino acids. Germline loops: CDR1 KGHDR, CDR2 SFDVKD. V gave up 3 bases and J gave up 4 bases, with 8 bases separating them. The CDR3 is CATSDEGGYGYTF. The DNA for the CDR3 is TGTGCCACCAGTGATGAGGGCGGCTATGGCTACACCTTC.